The source of this T cell receptor (beta chain) is a study of identical twins. Note on this clonotype: Its antigen is not known.

Notes on the study in general: Possibly, invariant MAIT and iNKT cells partly confounded zero-insertion analyses. High-abundance cord blood beta clonotypes had fewer insertions; memory repertoires showed none. Out-of-frame beta sequences exhibited a weaker degree of excess twin sharing.

Template switching (which added a universal primer site) was used, and cDNA carried unique molecular identifiers. TCRdb used MiXCR to reprocess the 5' RACE reads, holding one entry per CDR3 protein. This sample yields 1,800,000 or so distinct CDR3 sequences, of which less than 40% are seen a single time; about 0.27% belongs to the top ten. V shed 7 bases and J shed 15 bases, with 23 bases lying between them. This CDR3 is built from 13 residues. CDR1 and CDR2 (germline): SGDLS, YYNGEE. The sample comprised cord blood. This sequence originates from a newborn girl in good health. This sequence joins TRBV9 and TRBJ2-1; no clear D. CDR3 sequence reads: CASSPLDPPPRFF. DNA of the CDR3: TGTGCCAGCTCGCCACTGGACCCCCCTCCGCGGTTCTTC.